The TCR beta chain described here comes from a study of blood T cell repertoires in COVID-19. For the study at large: Sites across the United States, Italy and Spain contributed samples from acute and convalescent COVID-19. T cells, B-cell-depleted T cells, or PBMCs supplied cDNA or gDNA.

Between the trimmed V and J ends, which lost 0 bases and 5 bases, there was a span of 13 bases. The CDR3 contains 16 residues. Germline V CDR1 and CDR2: LGHNA, YSLEER. As processed by the authors: Reference gene primers were amplified, and this amplification served to estimate nucleated cell counts. The method was immunoSEQ multiplex PCR; TCRdb's version includes in-frame clones alone and lacks a portion of them. V and J calls and clone size are those listed in that table; D and trimming were worked out from the DNA. The sample holds around 200,000 clones; roughly nine tenths are singletons and the top ten take around 20%.

The clonotype comes from a man between 65 and 79 years old with active or convalescent COVID-19. The specimen sequenced was peripheral blood. The chain has TRBV4-3 and TRBJ1-4, with D perhaps matching TRBD1 (5 bases). The DNA of the CDR3 is TGCGCCAGCAGCCAAGAAGTCCTGGGGGGGAATGAAAAACTGTTTTTT. This translates into CASSQEVLGGNEKLFF.